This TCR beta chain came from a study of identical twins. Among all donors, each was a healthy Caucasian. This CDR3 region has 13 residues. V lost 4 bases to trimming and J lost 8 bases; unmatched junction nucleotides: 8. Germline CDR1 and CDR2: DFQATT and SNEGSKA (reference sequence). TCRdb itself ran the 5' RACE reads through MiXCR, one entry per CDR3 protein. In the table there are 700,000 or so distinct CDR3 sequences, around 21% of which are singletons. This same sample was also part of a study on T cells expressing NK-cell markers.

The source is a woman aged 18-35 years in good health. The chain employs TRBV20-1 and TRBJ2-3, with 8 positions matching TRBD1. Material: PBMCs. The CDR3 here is CSATGGAMGTQYF. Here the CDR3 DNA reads TGCAGTGCTACAGGGGGCGCGATGGGTACGCAGTATTTT.